Below, 11 T cell receptor beta chains from the same sample are listed, as sequenced in a study of identical twins. MiXCR, applied by TCRdb to the 5' RACE reads, yields one record per CDR3 protein. In the table there are fewer than 650,000 distinct CDR3 sequences, just over 7% of which are singletons. These same records also appear under a second study, on yellow fever vaccine responses in identical twins.

What was sequenced was PBMCs. Every receptor here comes from a woman under 30 in good health.

This clonotype has just a few counts. This chain uses TRBV10-3 with TRBJ2-5; 8 nucleotides match TRBD2. There are 14 residues in the CDR3. V dropped 5 bases and J dropped 4; count of bases not matched to a gene: 6. CDR1 and CDR2 (germline): ENHRY, SYGVKD. Here the CDR3 reads CAISPGLAAETQYF. The CDR3 DNA is TGTGCCATCAGTCCCGGACTAGCTGCAGAGACCCAGTACTTC.

This clonotype was observed a few times. The chain couples TRBV4-2 to TRBJ2-2; D gene unclear. Trimming pared 1 base from V and 1 base from J, leaving 7 bases between. Per germline, CDR1 LGHNA and CDR2 YNFKEQ. The CDR3 loop spans 15 amino acids. CDR3 DNA sequence: TGTGCCAGCAGCCAAGGGGGTATGAACACCGGGGAGCTGTTTTTT. Its protein product is CASSQGGMNTGELFF.

This clonotype was seen many times. The gene calls are TRBV28 and TRBJ2-7; D is unresolved. CDR3 length equals 14 residues. V was trimmed by 3 bases and J by 3 bases, leaving 12 bases between them. Germline V gene sequence: CDR1 MDHEN, CDR2 SYDVKM. The CDR3 DNA is TGTGCCAGCAGTTTGGGCCAACCTCTCTACGAGCAGTACTTC. Its translation is CASSLGQPLYEQYF.

V usage is TRBV7-8 and J usage is TRBJ2-2; D remains ambiguous. CDR1 is SGHVS and CDR2 is FQNEAQ in the germline V gene. This CDR3 is built from 16 residues. Deletions cut 5 bases from V and 0 bases from J, with 13 bases between. The CDR3 is CASSENSYANTGELFF. CDR3 DNA sequence: TGTGCCAGCAGCGAAAACTCCTACGCGAACACCGGGGAGCTGTTTTTT.

This clonotype was detected only a few times. This chain uses TRBV15 with TRBJ2-7, with TRBD1 as a possible D gene (6 bases). CDR1 LNHNV and CDR2 YYDKDF come from the germline V gene (reference sequence). Trimming shortened V by 2 bases and J by 4 bases, and 15 bases separated the two germline ends. The CDR3 has 15 residues. In DNA form, the CDR3 reads TGTGCCACCAGCAGAATAACAGGGAGTTGGTACGAGCAGTACTTC. Amino acids: CATSRITGSWYEQYF.

This clonotype was picked up a small number of times. V is TRBV5-1 and J is TRBJ1-2; tentatively, D is TRBD1 (5 bases). CDR1 SGHRS and CDR2 YFSETQ come from the germline V gene. The CDR3 is made up of 15 amino acids. V was cut by 2 bases and J by 6 bases, with 17 bases left in between. CDR3 sequence (DNA): TGCGCCAGCAGCTTTCAGGGCGGTGATAATGATGGCTACACCTTC. Its translation: CASSFQGGDNDGYTF.

The sample holds a few counts of this clonotype. The J gene is TRBJ2-5, the V gene TRBV27, with 7 bases identical to TRBD1. This CDR3 has 14 amino acids. The trim removed 3 bases at V and 9 bases at J, leaving 10 bases unmatched. Germline V gene sequence: CDR1 MNHEY, CDR2 SMNVEV (reference sequence). The CDR3 region is CASSFSGTAEAQYF. The CDR3 DNA reads as TGTGCCAGCAGTTTTTCCGGGACAGCGGAGGCCCAGTACTTC.

V usage is TRBV7-9 and J usage is TRBJ2-1, with 8 bases aligning to TRBD2. CDR1 is SEHNR and CDR2 is FQNEAQ in the germline V gene (reference sequence). V gave up 6 bases and J gave up 0 bases; unmatched junction bases: 7. This CDR3 is 16 amino acids long. CDR3 amino acids: CASSPAGASSYNEQFF. DNA for the CDR3: TGTGCCAGCAGTCCAGCGGGGGCTAGCTCCTACAATGAGCAGTTCTTC.

This clonotype was counted at least ten times. The chain joins TRBV12-3 or TRBV12-4 to TRBJ1-2; 8 positions agree with TRBD1. The CDR3 spans 14 residues. The V and J ends lost 6 bases and 4 bases, in that order; junction bases with no gene match: 7. The CDR3 region is CASSPPGTGYGYTF. The CDR3, as DNA: TGTGCCAGCAGCCCGCCAGGGACAGGCTATGGCTACACCTTC.

CDR3 nucleotides: TGTGCCATCAGTGAATCTAGCGGGGGGCCCCGAGAGACCCAGTACTTC. Encoded protein: CAISESSGGPRETQYF. This chain uses TRBV10-3 with TRBJ2-5; 11 bases agree with TRBD2. Germline V CDR1 and CDR2: ENHRY, SYGVKD. CDR3 length equals 16 residues. J lost 4 bases, V lost 3 bases, and 7 bases had no gene match.

This clonotype was counted a few times. This chain links TRBV29-1 with TRBJ2-1, with 10 nucleotides matching TRBD2. This CDR3 comprises 15 residues. V dropped 6 bases and J dropped 6; count of bases not matched to a gene: 11. Germline-derived CDR1 and CDR2 are SQVTM and ANQGSEA. CDR3 DNA: TGCAGCGTGCCCCAAACTAGCGGGGTGGTCAATGAGCAGTTCTTC. Translating gives CSVPQTSGVVNEQFF.